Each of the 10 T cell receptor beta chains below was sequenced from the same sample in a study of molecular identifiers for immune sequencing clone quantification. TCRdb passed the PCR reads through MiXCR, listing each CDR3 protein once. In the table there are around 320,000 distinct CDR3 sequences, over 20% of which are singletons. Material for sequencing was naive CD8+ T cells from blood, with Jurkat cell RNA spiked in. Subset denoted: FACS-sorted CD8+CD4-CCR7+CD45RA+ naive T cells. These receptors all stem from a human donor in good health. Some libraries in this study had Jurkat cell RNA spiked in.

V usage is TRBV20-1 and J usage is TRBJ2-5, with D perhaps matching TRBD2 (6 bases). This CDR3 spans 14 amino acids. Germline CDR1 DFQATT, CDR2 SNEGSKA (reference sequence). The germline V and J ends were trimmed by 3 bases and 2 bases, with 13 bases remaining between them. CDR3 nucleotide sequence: TGCAGTGCTAGTCCGGGGGTTCGGCAAGAGACCCAGTACTTC. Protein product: CSASPGVRQETQYF.

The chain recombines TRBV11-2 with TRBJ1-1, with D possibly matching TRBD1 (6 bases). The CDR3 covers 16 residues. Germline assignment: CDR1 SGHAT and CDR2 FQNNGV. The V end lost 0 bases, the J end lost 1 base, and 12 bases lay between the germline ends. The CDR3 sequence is CASSLDNRVANTEAFF. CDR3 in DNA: TGTGCCAGCAGCTTAGATAACAGGGTAGCGAACACTGAAGCTTTCTTT. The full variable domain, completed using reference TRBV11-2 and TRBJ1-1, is EAGVAQSPRYKIIEKRQSVAFWCNPISGHATLYWYQQILGQGPKLLIQFQNNGVVDDSQLPKDRFSAERLKGVDSTLKIQPAKLEDSAVYLCASSLDNRVANTEAFFGQGTRLTVV.

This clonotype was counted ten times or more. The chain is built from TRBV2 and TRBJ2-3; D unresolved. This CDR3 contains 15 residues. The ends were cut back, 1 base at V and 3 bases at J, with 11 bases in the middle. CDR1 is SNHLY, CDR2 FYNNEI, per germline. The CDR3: CASSEGQKATDTQYF. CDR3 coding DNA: TGTGCCAGCAGTGAAGGGCAAAAAGCGACAGATACGCAGTATTTT.

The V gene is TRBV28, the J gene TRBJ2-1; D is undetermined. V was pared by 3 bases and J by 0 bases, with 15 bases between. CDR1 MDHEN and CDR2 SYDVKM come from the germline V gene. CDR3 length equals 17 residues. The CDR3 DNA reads TGTGCCAGCAGTTTCCCATCCTTCTCCAGCTCCTACAATGAGCAGTTCTTC. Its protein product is CASSFPSFSSSYNEQFF.

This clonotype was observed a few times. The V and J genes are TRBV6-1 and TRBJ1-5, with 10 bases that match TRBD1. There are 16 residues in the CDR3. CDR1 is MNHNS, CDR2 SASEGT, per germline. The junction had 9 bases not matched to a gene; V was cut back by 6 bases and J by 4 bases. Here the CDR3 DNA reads TGTGCCAGCAGGGAGGGGACAGGGGAGAATAATCAGCCCCAGCATTTT. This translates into CASREGTGENNQPQHF.

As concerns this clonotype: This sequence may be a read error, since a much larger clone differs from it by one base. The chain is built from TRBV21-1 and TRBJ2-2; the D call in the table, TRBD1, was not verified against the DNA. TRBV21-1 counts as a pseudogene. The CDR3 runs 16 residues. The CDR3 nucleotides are TGTGCCGGCAGCAAACCTAAGCCGGGACGAACCGGGGAGCTGTTTTTT. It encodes CAGSKPKPGRTGELFF.

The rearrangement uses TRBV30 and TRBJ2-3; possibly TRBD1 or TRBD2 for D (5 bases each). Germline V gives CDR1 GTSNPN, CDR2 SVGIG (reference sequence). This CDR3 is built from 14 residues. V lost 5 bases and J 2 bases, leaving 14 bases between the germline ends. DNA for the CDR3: TGTGCCTGGGGGATCGGGGCTACCACAGATACGCAGTATTTT. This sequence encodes CAWGIGATTDTQYF.

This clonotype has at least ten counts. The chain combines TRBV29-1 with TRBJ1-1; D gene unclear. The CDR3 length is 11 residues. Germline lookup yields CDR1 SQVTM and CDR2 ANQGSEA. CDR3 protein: CSLRDGTEAFF. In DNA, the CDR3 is TGCAGTCTTAGAGATGGAACTGAAGCTTTCTTT.

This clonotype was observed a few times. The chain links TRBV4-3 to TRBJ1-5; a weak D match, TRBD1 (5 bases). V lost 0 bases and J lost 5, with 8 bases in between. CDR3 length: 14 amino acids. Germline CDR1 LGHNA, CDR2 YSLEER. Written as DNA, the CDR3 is TGCGCCAGCAGCCAAGATTCAGGGTATCAGCCCCAGCATTTT. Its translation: CASSQDSGYQPQHF.

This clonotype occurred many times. CDR3 nucleotide sequence: TGTGCCTGGGATAGCACAGATACGCAGTATTTT. It specifies CAWDSTDTQYF. The genes are TRBV30 and TRBJ2-3; no clear D gene. Germline V gives CDR1 GTSNPN, CDR2 SVGIG (reference sequence). Trimming stripped 5 bases from V and 0 bases from J, with 3 bases between. The CDR3 consists of 11 residues. Full variable domain (rest looked up from reference TRBV30 and TRBJ2-3): SQTIHQWPATLVQPVGSPLSLECTVEGTSNPNLYWYRQAAGRGLQLLFYSVGIGQISSEVPQNLSASRPQDRQFILSSKKLLLSDSGFYLCAWDSTDTQYFGPGTRLTVL.